This T cell receptor (beta chain) stems from a study of Ad26.COV2.S vaccination and SARS-CoV-2 variants (dated by TCRdb to the early 2020s). In terms of the full investigation: Donors in the vaccine arm were drawn from COV1001, a phase I-IIa trial of Ad26.COV2.S in healthy adults that was multicentre, randomized, double-blind and placebo-controlled. Dosing of Ad26.COV2.S was intramuscular, at either 5x10^10 or 1x10^11 viral particles, delivered as one shot or as two shots spaced 56 days apart. Sequencing of the TCRbeta repertoire served to evaluate the specificity and breadth of SARS-CoV-2-reactive T cell receptors following Ad26.COV2.S vaccination. The TCR-sequenced set comprised about 32 samples: approximately 20 Ad26.COV2.S vaccine recipients, 5 placebo recipients and 8 SARS-CoV-2 convalescent individuals. Trial participants were randomized into five groups of five, in which low-dose or high-dose Ad26.COV2.S was given once or twice, or placebo was given on both occasions. Investigators did not know the trial group allocation while performing experiments and assessing outcomes.

Trimming leaves V shorter by 4 bases and J shorter by 5 bases, with the junction holding 9 bases beyond the gene matches. The CDR1 and CDR2 encoded by the germline V gene are SGHTA and FQGTGA. The CDR3 numbers 17 residues from cysteine through phenylalanine. Here the CDR3 DNA is all that survives: 51 bases in frame from base 1. The immunoSEQ Assay was the method used to sequence TCRbeta CDR3 regions. After extraction, genomic DNA underwent amplification by bias-controlled multiplex PCR, followed by high-throughput sequencing. Per the authors' processing: To quantify the absolute abundance of every unique TCRbeta CDR3 region, sequences were collapsed and filtered. T cell fraction was estimated by normalizing TCRbeta template counts to usable DNA, with usable DNA measured through amplification of reference genes found in all nucleated cells. Repertoire TCRs were annotated as SARS-CoV-2-specific when V gene, CDR3 amino acid sequence and J gene were exactly matched to a known reactive TCR set. The reference SARS-CoV-2 TCR set came from MIRA and was filtered for enrichment in COVID-19-positive ImmuneCODE repertoires, removing public or cross-reactive TCRs. Using the MIRA antigens, annotated TCRs were further analysed by specific ORF or by position within an ORF. Breadth was defined as the number of annotated unique rearrangements divided by the total number of unique productive rearrangements, and depth was defined as the summed frequency of the annotated unique rearrangements. Two-sided Wilcoxon rank-sum tests were used to compare TCR breadth between groups. TCRdb took this table from immuneACCESS and kept in-frame rearrangements with V and J called. Such tables lack part of the clones; where checked against another copy, unresolved V genes explain under half of the gap, and the rest is unexplained. V and J calls and clone size are given by that table; D and trimming were obtained from the DNA. This sample lists nearly 400,000 clones; approximately 91% were detected once. Around 1.8% of the sample belongs to the ten largest clones.

The sample's treatment or condition label, in plain terms: 15 to 20 received Ad26.COV2.S at low or high dose, single or two shots; 5 received placebo; per-sample allocation not given. Repertoires of vaccine and placebo recipients were sequenced from samples collected on day 63 after the first injection. In Cohort 1b, more than 20 adults aged 18-55 years were enrolled at a single site in Boston, USA, between 29 July and 7 August 2020. As a vaccine, Ad26.COV2.S was a replication-incompetent adenovirus type 26 vector that expressed a prefusion-stabilized SARS-CoV-2 spike protein derived from the original Wuhan strain. On this clone: The specificity of this receptor is unknown. Base quality data are lacking; no much larger clone is found one base away.

Broad study findings and their caveats: The authors noted that total T cell responses may have been underestimated by the TCR breadth and depth analyses. Non-spike TCR breadth was comparable between vaccine and placebo recipients, consistent with the vaccine containing only spike. The study lacked the statistical power to compare responses across vaccine doses or regimens. Higher spike-specific TCR breadth was observed in Ad26.COV2.S recipients than in placebo recipients (P = 0.0014). After vaccination, spike-specific CD8+ and CD4+ T cell responses were reported to show substantial breadth.

The chain uses TRBV7-3 and TRBJ2-2; TRBD2 lines up with 11 middle nucleotides. The sequence was obtained from a person between 18 and 60 years old who received the Ad26.COV2.S COVID-19 vaccine or a placebo. Sequences were derived from peripheral blood, sampled in a trial of Ad26.COV2.S vaccine versus placebo. The DNA sequence is given as TGTGCCAGCAGCTACGTAGCGGGAGGGCCTAGGACCGGGGAGCTGTTTTTT. Its coded protein is CASSYVAGGPRTGELFF.